The rows below give T cell receptor beta chains drawn from one sample of a study of CD8 T cells in ankylosing spondylitis. A single record per CDR3 protein comes from TCRdb applying MiXCR to the 5' RACE reads. The sample holds 750,000 to 850,000 distinct CDR3 sequences, approximately 12% seen once. The sequenced material came from blood, either unsorted or a sorted T cell fraction (not recorded which). Source of these receptors: a male donor with ankylosing spondylitis. Each CDR3 is given without its conserved first and last residue. A D gene is named only where the DNA matches it firmly. Size is omitted from some rows. Given values are once, few, many or a class for expanded clones.

>many|TRBV7-2|.|TRBJ2-7
ASSLDISYEQY
>.|TRBV20-1|.|TRBJ2-5
SARVDAIQETQY
>many|TRBV5-1|.|TRBJ1-2
ASSSADRRDGYT
>.|TRBV5-5|TRBD1|TRBJ2-3
ASSDRGGTDTQN
>many|TRBV6-1|TRBD1|TRBJ2-1
ASTPDRGRRSEQF
>.|TRBV5-1|TRBD1|TRBJ1-4
ASSLGGTGEKLF
>.|TRBV28|.|TRBJ1-5
ASSPRDGLGQPQH
>few|TRBV12-3/TRBV12-4|.|TRBJ2-1
ASGQQISYNEQF
>.|TRBV12-3/TRBV12-4|TRBD2|TRBJ2-5
ASSLTSGRARETQY
>.|TRBV20-1|.|TRBJ1-5
SATHRRNFQPQH
>many|TRBV27|.|TRBJ1-6
ASSLRTGGSPLH
>many|TRBV28|TRBD2|TRBJ2-3
ASHSGGRDTQY
>.|TRBV11-2|.|TRBJ2-1
ASGVYYNEQF
>few|TRBV12-3/TRBV12-4|.|TRBJ2-3
ASSFRGPPDTQY
>.|TRBV10-1|.|TRBJ1-1
ASSESGGNHPEAF
>few|TRBV2|.|TRBJ1-5
ASSARTSYSNQPQH
>.|TRBV20-1|.|TRBJ2-5
SAPRTVQETQY
>many|TRBV29-1|TRBD1|TRBJ2-3
SVEVGQSRSTDTQY
>.|TRBV6-6|TRBD1|TRBJ1-1
ASIFFRGTEAF
>few|TRBV7-9|.|TRBJ2-7
ASSQYSYEQY
>.|TRBV7-2|.|TRBJ1-2
ASSAGTSNYGYT
>few|TRBV4-3|TRBD1|TRBJ1-2
ASSQERLGRGHGYT
>few|TRBV20-1|TRBD2|TRBJ2-1
SASSRGGIWNNEQF
>.|TRBV4-3|TRBD1|TRBJ2-7
ASSQGDRTGAEQY
>.|TRBV20-1|.|TRBJ1-2
SAQMTSGNYGYT
>many|TRBV20-1|TRBD2|TRBJ2-1
SARDGGLAYNEQF
>few|TRBV10-3|.|TRBJ2-3
AINSGPSEFWTQY
>few|TRBV29-1|TRBD1|TRBJ2-7
SVETGDSYEQY
>few|TRBV6-2/TRBV6-3|.|TRBJ2-7
ASSYSIVRTAYEQY
>few|TRBV5-5|.|TRBJ1-1
ASSQRTWVNTEAF
>.|TRBV12-3/TRBV12-4|.|TRBJ1-1
ASSSRNMNTEAF
>.|TRBV27|TRBD2|TRBJ2-7
ASSSAGGPRYEQY
>.|TRBV20-1|TRBD1|TRBJ1-5
SAIIWTGNNQPQH
>many|TRBV7-9|.|TRBJ2-7
ASSLAGGLEQY
>.|TRBV5-1|.|TRBJ2-2
ASSLEGGWTGELF
>few|TRBV20-1|.|TRBJ2-3
SGRGTSTDTQY
>.|TRBV20-1|.|TRBJ1-1
SAPRAGMNTEAF
>.|TRBV10-3|.|TRBJ1-5
AISESEDQPQH
>.|TRBV6-1|.|TRBJ2-1
ASSEGGGRVGNEQF
>.|TRBV20-1|.|TRBJ1-2
SARAGLGGYT
>.|TRBV18|.|TRBJ2-7
ASSPRIGGQTTYEQY
>.|TRBV18|.|TRBJ2-7
ASSPFKGEQY
>many|TRBV18|.|TRBJ1-2
ASSPQGPVRDGYT
>many|TRBV5-1|.|TRBJ2-7
ASSLFSVVNRYEQY
>.|TRBV20-1|.|TRBJ2-7
SARDRQGWIYEQY
>.|TRBV5-1|.|TRBJ2-1
ASSLGLDSSYNEQF
>few|TRBV24-1|TRBD1|TRBJ1-5
ATSDPRQGLYQPQH
>few|TRBV5-6|TRBD1|TRBJ2-1
ASSLVDRGYNEQF
>.|TRBV4-2|.|TRBJ2-3
ASSQFEGGVDTQY
>.|TRBV20-1|.|TRBJ1-1
SASRVYNTEAF
>.|TRBV7-2|.|TRBJ1-1
ASSFVTQGGEAF
>many|TRBV7-9|.|TRBJ2-1
ASRRGRSYNEQF
>few|TRBV5-6|.|TRBJ1-5
ASSLFMGPQH